The clone carrying this T cell receptor beta chain was found many times. The data are from a study of T cells in Graves' hyperthyroidism and ophthalmopathy. Germline lookup yields CDR1 MNHNS and CDR2 SASEGT. The CDR3 covers 14 residues. V was trimmed by 2 bases and J by 6 bases, leaving 10 bases between them. Amplification of TCR beta CDR3 regions used RNA as the template. The TCR CDR3 was amplified in a first-round RT-PCR using the HTBI primer set. One entry per CDR3 protein results from TCRdb running MiXCR on the multiplex PCR reads. Of fewer than 650,000 distinct CDR3 sequences in the sample, 14% to 15% were seen once.

The chain combines TRBV6-1 with TRBJ2-2; tentative D call: TRBD1 (5 bases). The receptor was derived from a woman between 35 and 50 years old with Graves' ophthalmopathy. Sequenced: blood. The CDR3 DNA follows: TGTGCCAGCAGTGAACCGGACACTGCCGGGGAGCTGTTTTTT. This translates into CASSEPDTAGELFF.